This paragraph covers one T cell receptor (beta chain) sequence. This sample is part of a study of T cells of healthy individuals. Germline CDR1 and CDR2: SGHRS and YFSETQ. This CDR3 comprises 14 residues. Trimming left V 0 bases short and J 11 bases short, with 12 bases between. Each CDR3 protein is one row after TCRdb ran MiXCR on the 5' RACE reads. The sample carries about 96,000 distinct CDR3 sequences, roughly 18% recorded once. This receptor was taken from a human donor in good health. The chain couples TRBV5-1 to TRBJ1-6, with D maybe TRBD1 (5 bases). CDR3 amino acids: CASSLGARDAPLHF. In DNA, the CDR3 is TGCGCCAGCAGCTTGGGGGCCCGGGACGCACCCCTCCACTTT.